The 9 T cell receptor beta chains listed next were all sequenced from one sample in a study of T cell responses to AZD1222 COVID-19 vaccine. This table comes from immunoSEQ multiplex PCR, and its TCRdb copy is limited to in-frame clones, with some not included. Of under 150,000 clones listed, 93% are singletons. Source: peripheral blood, taken on day 0 of AZD1222 vaccination. The source of these receptors is an adult in good health.

This chain's CDR3 is CAIGPSPGTGRSDTEAFF. CDR3 in DNA: TGTGCCATCGGTCCCAGTCCCGGGACAGGCCGGAGTGACACTGAAGCTTTCTTT. This chain links TRBV10-3 with TRBJ1-1; TRBD1 agrees at 8 bases. Losses at the gene ends were 8 bases for V and 3 bases for J; bases not matched to a gene: 20. Looked up from germline, CDR1 is ENHRY and CDR2 is SYGVKD. The CDR3 extends over 18 amino acids.

The V call is TRBV30, the J call TRBJ1-1; the D is unclear. In germline, CDR1 is GTSNPN, CDR2 SVGIG (reference sequence). The CDR3 spans 13 residues. The germline V and J ends were trimmed by 3 bases and 0 bases, with 8 bases remaining between them. CDR3: CAWRILLNTEAFF. The CDR3 DNA reads as TGTGCCTGGAGAATATTACTGAACACTGAAGCTTTCTTT.

The rearrangement links TRBV10-3 to TRBJ2-1; 9 bases are shared with TRBD2. Germline V gives CDR1 ENHRY, CDR2 SYGVKD. With V trimmed by 9 bases and J by 2 bases, 8 bases remained unmatched. This CDR3 contains 15 residues. The CDR3 bases are TGTGCCATAACAAAAGCGGGGGGAACCTACAATGAGCAGTTCTTC. This sequence encodes CAITKAGGTYNEQFF.

The chain joins TRBV6-4 to TRBJ2-3; 9 positions agree with TRBD2. V shed 6 bases, J shed 3 bases, and the junction held 1 base outside the gene matches. The CDR3 length is 13 residues. In germline, CDR1 is MRHNA, CDR2 SNTAGT. CDR3 in amino acids: CASSTSGTDTQYF. CDR3 coding DNA: TGTGCCAGCAGCACTAGCGGGACAGATACGCAGTATTTT.

V is TRBV28 and J is TRBJ1-2; 12 nucleotides agree with TRBD1. Per the germline V gene, CDR1 is MDHEN and CDR2 is SYDVKM. Trimming removed 3 bases from V and 4 bases from J; junction bases left unmatched: 18. CDR3 length equals 20 residues. Written as DNA, the CDR3 is TGTGCCAGCAGTTTGATCACCGGGACAGGGGGCGTGAAAGGAACCTATGGCTACACCTTC. Residues: CASSLITGTGGVKGTYGYTF.

The chain combines TRBV5-6 with TRBJ2-1, with D unresolved. The CDR3 loop spans 12 amino acids. V gave up 2 bases and J gave up 7 bases, with 7 bases separating them. Germline CDR1 SGHDT, CDR2 YYEEEE. The CDR3 loop reads CASSFGANEQFF. CDR3 in DNA: TGTGCCAGCAGCTTCGGTGCTAATGAGCAGTTCTTC. Full variable domain (remainder filled in from reference TRBV5-6 and TRBJ2-1): DAGVTQSPTHLIKTRGQQVTLRCSPKSGHDTVSWYQQALGQGPQFIFQYYEEEERQRGNFPDRFSGHQFPNYSSELNVNALLLGDSALYLCASSFGANEQFFGPGTRLTVL.

This clone was detected a few times. The genes are TRBV7-7 and TRBJ2-5, with D possibly matching TRBD2 (5 bases). CDR1 is SSHAT, CDR2 FNYEAQ, per germline (reference sequence). The CDR3 is 13 residues long. The ends were cut back, 5 bases at V and 3 bases at J, with 10 bases in the middle. CDR3 nucleotides: TGTGCCAGCAGCCGGGGTGGGGAAGAGACCCAGTACTTC. Translated, it gives CASSRGGEETQYF.

This clone is a singleton in its sample. This chain uses TRBV5-8 with TRBJ1-1; 7 nucleotides match TRBD1. This CDR3 has 18 residues. Germline V lookup: CDR1 SGHTS, CDR2 YDEGEE. Trimming cost V 0 bases and J 4 bases; bases outside gene matches: 15. Here the CDR3 DNA reads TGTGCCAGCAGCTTGGCCAGGATCTCCTCATACAGGGGCACTGAAGCTTTCTTT. Residues: CASSLARISSYRGTEAFF. The full variable domain, its missing parts supplied by reference TRBV5-8 and TRBJ1-1, is EAGVTQSPTHLIKTRGQQATLRCSPISGHTSVYWYQQALGLGLQFLLWYDEGEERNRGNFPPRFSGRQFPNYSSELNVNALELEDSALYLCASSLARISSYRGTEAFFGQGTRLTVV.

This chain uses TRBV20-1 with TRBJ1-4; D is ambiguous. The germline V gene encodes CDR1 DFQATT and CDR2 SNEGSKA (reference sequence). The germline V and J ends were trimmed by 0 bases and 5 bases, with 1 base remaining between them. The length of the CDR3 is 11 residues. The CDR3 region has the DNA TGCAGTGCTAGAGAAAATGAAAAACTGTTTTTT. Translation: CSARENEKLFF.